This T cell receptor (beta chain) originates from a study of cytomegalovirus exposure and HLA in healthy donors (TCRdb year 2017). The study in broad terms: According to an earlier analysis of 587 of the donors, 150 million to 200 million T cells yielded 100 million or so unique TCR beta sequences and around 300 Gb of sequence data. About 5 DR-DQ haplotypes were handled as single units for association and clustering, since linkage in the cohort was strong. An earlier analysis of some 500 of the donors applied high-throughput TCR beta sequencing to assess whether each TCR beta V gene segment acted as functional or pseudogenic. HLA typing included class I and class II loci at four-digit resolution. The genetic ancestry cluster associated with self-reported Caucasian donors included about 81% of the 300 to 450 genotyped donors. In a later analysis, previously published TCR beta repertoires from several hundred donors were re-analyzed and high-resolution HLA genotyping was added so that TCR occurrence patterns could be studied. Typing coverage varied by locus: roughly 629-640 donors for A, B, C, DRB1 and DQB1; approximately 500 for DQA1; around 610 for DPA1; 450 to 480 for DPB1. The study profiled the T cell repertoires of 666 subjects by immunosequencing and related them to cytomegalovirus serostatus. Besides the first cohort of some 670 subjects, a separate validation cohort made up of 120 different subjects was used. Among several hundred genotyped donors of the cohort, an average of about 220,000 unique TCR beta nucleotide sequences was sequenced per donor, of which 15% to 20% were non-productive. A later genetic analysis took genome-wide SNP genotypes for about 55% of the 666 donors and used that subset as a discovery cohort. All discovery cohort repertoires had been generated using a single sequencing platform. Donor age, sex, ethnicity and CMV serostatus were compiled together with the repertoire data. The study aimed to test whether signatures of past pathogen exposure could be identified by cataloging public T cell receptors. Approximately 300 gigabases of sequencing data and around 90 million unique TCR sequences made up an early release that covered over 550 HLA-typed donors. The study combined high-throughput TCR immunosequencing, statistical association of individual TCRs with disease status, and machine learning to predict cytomegalovirus infection status. Rather than drawing on any new phenotypic data, the later analysis identified candidate immune exposures from TCR beta sequences and the way those sequences occurred across donors. General study outcomes and caveats: In a later analysis, most CMV-associated TCR beta chains were found to appear HLA-restricted, with HLA associations seemingly driven largely by CMV exposure. Because some donors lacked HLA typing at each locus, the association tests relied only on the typed subset. CMV serostatus was the only immune exposure information available for the cohort. The presence/absence analyses assumed that sequencing depth was roughly uniform across donors, and that assumption may not be true. The classifier was reported to diagnose cytomegalovirus status with high specificity and sensitivity in both the original cohort and the validation cohort. In a later analysis, several top co-occurrence clusters were reported to appear linked to parvovirus B19, influenza, CMV and Epstein-Barr virus. In vitro tests confirmed that three of the cytomegalovirus-associated TCR beta chains recognize cytomegalovirus antigens. A cluster of highly shared sequence variants was judged likely to represent a technical artifact of the sequencing pipeline. Linkage disequilibrium might explain the correlated functional status among segregating V segments, but an unknown experimental factor could not be excluded. A later analysis associated 17,000 or so TCR beta sequences with specific HLA alleles at a false discovery rate of 0.05. When HLA alleles, especially DR and DQ, strongly co-occurred, TCR associations were difficult to assign to individual alleles. According to a later genetic analysis, donors in an Asian-associated ancestry cluster had fewer N-insertions in productive TCRs than the roughly 670-donor mean. A further reported finding was that TCR beta sequences accurately predicted the HLA-A and HLA-B alleles for most subjects in the first cohort. The cohort was sequenced for TCR beta chains only, and without alpha or paired-chain data the features that could be detected were limited. In a later analysis, the rate of TCR association differed among HLA loci, with DRB1 alleles having the most associated TCRs and HLA-C alleles having the fewest. A total of fewer than 200 TCR beta chains were listed by the study as associated with cytomegalovirus. Compared with equally common non-associated chains, HLA-associated TCR beta chains in a later analysis were more clonally expanded and had lower generation probabilities. A later genetic analysis associated a missense DCLRE1C variant with V-gene and J-gene trimming of TCR beta chains, and an independent cohort replicated the association. Over 15 rarely observed V segments, including chromosome 9 orphons, were excluded from the earlier analysis of 550 to 700 of the donors because counts were too low. Across donors, most TCR sequences were observed very rarely, whereas some public TCRs were present in many individuals. Broadly in line with IMGT annotations, most TCR beta V segments showed up in productive rearrangements about 87% or about 30% of the time in an earlier analysis of some 590 of the donors. Some IMGT-functional V segments, including TRBV6-2 and TRBV6-3, could not be distinguished by the 87-base-pair reads and were therefore excluded. The authors suggested that the approach could potentially be generalized to other disease states and immunological phenotypes.

To note about this clone: This clone's antigen is unknown. Base qualities are missing; no much larger clone stands one base away.

The CDR3 runs 18 amino acids, cysteine and phenylalanine included. Only CDR3 DNA is held: 54 bases, read in frame from base 1. The junction shows trimming of 0 bases on V and 2 bases on J, plus 18 bases between the germline ends. The germline V gene yields SGDLS for CDR1 and YYNGEE for CDR2. The cohort comprised 710 or so healthy bone marrow donors. At the time of sampling, every cohort member was nominally healthy, though immune exposures that went unrecorded were likely present. The donor was CMV seronegative and belonged to the group of more than 300 seronegative cohort members. Every donor gave a peripheral blood sample, and the peripheral blood mononuclear cells from that sample were used for TCR beta sequencing. The Qiagen DNeasy Blood Extraction Kit was used to extract genomic DNA from the blood cell samples. The protocol used for the library was the immunoSEQ multiplex PCR assay. For the multiplex PCR, a mixture combining 60 forward primers for TCR Vbeta segments and 13 reverse primers for TCR Jbeta segments was used. The CDR3 region of rearranged TCR beta genes was amplified from genomic DNA by a multiplex PCR assay. The Illumina HiSeq System was used to sequence the amplified TCR beta libraries as 87-base-pair reads. On the authors' methods: A later analysis counted approximately 84 million unique TCR beta chains across the 600 to 850 repertoires, and roughly 9.9 million of these chains were shared by at least two donors. Raw reads were error-corrected and collapsed into unique sequences with a nearest-neighbor algorithm that merged closely related sequences to remove PCR and sequencing errors. CDR3 sequences were aligned to IMGT reference sequences to assign V, D and J gene segments. Each retained sequence needed at least a six-nucleotide match to both a V gene segment and a J gene segment. A rearrangement counted as productive if the CDR3 had no stop codons and remained in frame with V and J, and every other rearrangement counted as non-productive. Following IMGT convention, CDR3 was defined as the stretch from the second conserved V-encoded cysteine up to the conserved J-encoded phenylalanine. In an earlier analysis of around 570 of the donors, sequences lacking an unambiguous match to a single V gene segment were excluded. An earlier analysis of under 750 of the donors called V segments functional above 56.7% productive rearrangements and segregating when the between-donor standard deviation exceeded 5%. A statistical classification framework was developed to diagnose cytomegalovirus status using the catalog of TCR beta chain sequences. V and J gene assignment, in a later analysis, came from comparing TCR nucleotide sequences with IMGT/GENE-DB human TR gene sequences. A later analysis assigned CDR3 sequences and most-parsimonious VDJ recombination scenarios with the TCRdist pipeline. In a later analysis, each TCR beta chain was defined by its CDR3 amino acid sequence together with its V-gene family, and reads without a unique V-gene family were excluded. A later analysis removed several hundred highly shared, low-generation-probability nucleotide sequences to deal with suspected cross-contamination and a sequencing artifact. In a later analysis, a clonal expansion index was calculated for each public chain from normalized within-repertoire ranks of inferred template counts. Generation probabilities in a later analysis came from a VDJ recombination model fitted to out-of-frame rearrangements, and those results were checked against IGoR. In a later analysis, TCR-TCR, TCR-HLA and TCR-CMV co-occurrence was scored with hypergeometric tests, and a repertoire-size bias correction was applied to TCR pairs. To estimate false discovery rates, a later analysis permuted the HLA or CMV assignments 20 times. In a later analysis, co-occurring TCRs were grouped using DBSCAN, and TCRdist sequence similarity was added for clustering within HLA-allele-positive subsets. Repertoires with fewer than 30,000 or more than 120,000 public chains were left out of co-occurrence clustering, as were about five repertoires with anomalous nucleotide sharing. This is the immuneACCESS table as TCRdb keeps it, with only in-frame sequences that have V and J called. A part of the clones is gone; compared with another copy, unresolved V genes explain less than half, and the rest is unexplained. V and J calls and clone size are those listed in that table; D and trimming were worked out from the DNA. A total of some 200,000 clones appear in this sample, approximately 59% of them only once. Around 3% of the sample is held by the ten biggest clonotypes.

The chain is encoded by TRBV9 joined to TRBJ1-3; the best D guess is TRBD1, with 6 bases matching. The receptor was derived from a man aged 35-49 years in good health and CMV-seronegative. The source material was PBMCs. The sequence in DNA is TGTGCCAGCAGCGTAGGGCCGACCGTACAGGGAACTGGAAACACCATATATTTT. It is translated as CASSVGPTVQGTGNTIYF.